The rows below give T cell receptor beta chains drawn from one sample of a study of T cell changes during pregnancy in multiple sclerosis. Sequencing used immunoSEQ multiplex PCR; TCRdb keeps in-frame clones, though not all of them. The sample lists more than 90,000 clones; roughly nine tenths were seen once. Sequenced here: peripheral blood, sampled in the first trimester of pregnancy. The source is a female donor with multiple sclerosis, enrolled in a pregnancy study. The CDR3 runs from the conserved cysteine through the conserved F or W. A D gene is named only where the DNA matches it firmly. Size values are once, few and many counts, or a class for expanded clones, and some rows have none.

D: NA
length: 14
size: NA
J: TRBJ2-7
V: TRBV6-5
DNA: TGTGCCAGCAGTTATAACAGGGTTGGTGACGAGCAGTACTTC
CDR3: CASSYNRVGDEQYF

D: NA
length: 15
size: NA
J: TRBJ2-6
V: TRBV5-4
DNA: TGTGCCAGCAGGCCCGAGATTTCTGGGGCCAACGTCCTGACTTTC
CDR3: CASRPEISGANVLTF

D: TRBD2
length: 17
size: NA
J: TRBJ2-7
V: TRBV7-8
DNA: TGTGCCAGCAGTTCCCTCGAGGGACTAGCGGGAGCAGACGAGCAGTACTTC
CDR3: CASSSLEGLAGADEQYF

D: NA
length: 13
size: NA
J: TRBJ1-2
V: TRBV6-1
DNA: TGTGCCAGCAGCTCCGCCTCAGTCGATGGCTACACCTTC
CDR3: CASSSASVDGYTF

D: NA
length: 13
size: NA
J: TRBJ2-7
V: TRBV19
DNA: TGTGCCAGTAGTATAGGACAGGACTACGAGCAGTACTTC
CDR3: CASSIGQDYEQYF

D: NA
length: 14
size: NA
J: TRBJ1-5
V: TRBV27
DNA: TGTGCCAGCAGTGAGACAGGTCGCAATCAGCCCCAGCATTTT
CDR3: CASSETGRNQPQHF

D: NA
length: 13
size: NA
J: TRBJ1-2
V: TRBV2
DNA: TGTGCCAGCACCCAGGGTGGCAACTATGGCTACACCTTC
CDR3: CASTQGGNYGYTF

D: NA
length: 13
size: NA
J: TRBJ1-2
V: TRBV28
DNA: TGTGCCAGCAGTTTAGAGATGAACTATGGCTACACCTTC
CDR3: CASSLEMNYGYTF

D: TRBD2
length: 16
size: NA
J: TRBJ2-4
V: TRBV11-1
DNA: TGTGCCAGCAGCTTAGGGGCTAGCGGGAGTGGAAACATTCAGTACTTC
CDR3: CASSLGASGSGNIQYF

D: NA
length: 15
size: NA
J: TRBJ2-7
V: TRBV19
DNA: TGTGCCAGTAGTATGGGAGGGACAGGCTCCTACGAGCAGTACTTC
CDR3: CASSMGGTGSYEQYF

D: NA
length: 14
size: NA
J: TRBJ1-3
V: TRBV27
DNA: TGTGCCAGCAGTTTAAAGGGGGTGGGAAACACCATATATTTT
CDR3: CASSLKGVGNTIYF

D: TRBD1
length: 16
size: NA
J: TRBJ2-3
V: TRBV7-9
DNA: TGTGCCAGCAGCTCTCCGACAGGGACCCCTGATACGCAGTGGTATTTT
CDR3: CASSSPTGTPDTQWYF

D: NA
length: 18
size: NA
J: TRBJ2-5
V: TRBV4-3
DNA: TGCGCCAGCAGCCAAGGGCTTTTTCCGAGGGGGGGTGGTAAGACCCAGTACTTC
CDR3: CASSQGLFPRGGGKTQYF

D: NA
length: 19
size: NA
J: TRBJ2-4
V: TRBV15
DNA: TGTGCCACCGATTTGCCCCCCACGGGCCACAGGGTCGGCAAAAACATTCAGTACTTC
CDR3: CATDLPPTGHRVGKNIQYF

D: NA
length: 13
size: NA
J: TRBJ2-7
V: TRBV7-3
DNA: TGTGCCAGCAGCCCCGACAGTTCCTACGAGCAGTACTTC
CDR3: CASSPDSSYEQYF

D: NA
length: 13
size: NA
J: TRBJ2-7
V: TRBV29-1
DNA: TGCAGCGGGGGTTTCGGCAGGGGTTACGAGCAGTACTTC
CDR3: CSGGFGRGYEQYF

D: NA
length: 15
size: NA
J: TRBJ2-5
V: TRBV19
DNA: TGTGCCAGTACTTTACGACAAGACCAACAAGAGACCCAGTACTTC
CDR3: CASTLRQDQQETQYF

D: TRBD1
length: 14
size: few
J: TRBJ1-3
V: TRBV6-8
DNA: TGTGCCAGCAGATCGAGGGGGCGGGGAAACACCATATATTTT
CDR3: CASRSRGRGNTIYF

D: TRBD1
length: 18
size: NA
J: TRBJ2-2
V: TRBV11-2
DNA: TGTGCCAGCAGCTCCGGATTTGGGACAGGGGAACTTTTCGGGGAGCTGTTTTTT
CDR3: CASSSGFGTGELFGELFF

D: NA
length: 14
size: NA
J: TRBJ2-5
V: TRBV7-2
DNA: TGTGCCAGCTGGATGGGTCTCCCGGGAGAGACCCAGTACTTC
CDR3: CASWMGLPGETQYF

D: TRBD2
length: 13
size: NA
J: TRBJ2-7
V: TRBV7-3
DNA: TGTGCCAGCAGCTCCGGACTAGCGGGGGAGCAGTACTTC
CDR3: CASSSGLAGEQYF

D: TRBD2
length: 17
size: once
J: TRBJ2-3
V: TRBV2
DNA: TGTGCCAGCAGTGAGGGGGGGCTAGCGGGAGTCACAGATACGCAGTATTTT
CDR3: CASSEGGLAGVTDTQYF

D: NA
length: 15
size: NA
J: TRBJ2-1
V: TRBV6-6
DNA: TGTGCCAGCAGTTACGGGACTCCACCTCCCCATGAGCAGTTCTTC
CDR3: CASSYGTPPPHEQFF

D: NA
length: 13
size: NA
J: TRBJ2-7
V: TRBV7-8
DNA: TGTGCCAGCAGCCTAGGGCTTTCCTACGAGCAGTACTTC
CDR3: CASSLGLSYEQYF

D: TRBD2
length: 14
size: NA
J: TRBJ2-5
V: TRBV28
DNA: TGTGCCAGCAGTTTACGACTAGCAAAAGAGACCCAGTACTTC
CDR3: CASSLRLAKETQYF

D: NA
length: 16
size: NA
J: TRBJ2-2
V: TRBV12-5
DNA: TGTGCTAGTGGTTTGGAACTAGGACTTAACACCGGGGAGCTGTTTTTT
CDR3: CASGLELGLNTGELFF

D: NA
length: 15
size: once
J: TRBJ1-1
V: TRBV5-1
DNA: TGCGCCAGCAGCCTCCCTTCGGGGATGAACACTGAAGCTTTCTTT
CDR3: CASSLPSGMNTEAFF

D: NA
length: 11
size: NA
J: TRBJ2-5
V: TRBV19
DNA: TGTGCCAGTAGCTCCAGGGAGACCCAGTACTTC
CDR3: CASSSRETQYF

D: TRBD2
length: 15
size: NA
J: TRBJ2-3
V: TRBV7-9
DNA: TGTGCCAGCAGCATTTTAGCGGGAGGGCGAGATACGCAGTATTTT
CDR3: CASSILAGGRDTQYF

D: TRBD2
length: 16
size: NA
J: TRBJ2-3
V: TRBV7-9
DNA: TGTGCCAGCAGCCAGTCTAAAAGCGGGGGCACAGATACGCAGTATTTT
CDR3: CASSQSKSGGTDTQYF

D: TRBD2
length: 15
size: NA
J: TRBJ2-7
V: TRBV6-1
DNA: TGTGCCAGCAGTCTTCATCTAGCGGGAGGCAGCGAGCAGTACTTC
CDR3: CASSLHLAGGSEQYF

D: TRBD2
length: 15
size: NA
J: TRBJ2-7
V: TRBV30
DNA: TGTGCCTGGAGTATAGTCGGAGCGGGACCAGGGGAGCAGTACTTC
CDR3: CAWSIVGAGPGEQYF

D: TRBD2
length: 16
size: once
J: TRBJ2-7
V: TRBV28
DNA: TGTGCCAGCAGTCCCCCGGGGGTAGCGGGGTCCTACGAGCAGTACTTC
CDR3: CASSPPGVAGSYEQYF

D: NA
length: 16
size: NA
J: TRBJ2-3
V: TRBV7-2
DNA: TGTGCCAGCAGCTTAATGAGAGGAACTAGCACAGATACGCAGTATTTT
CDR3: CASSLMRGTSTDTQYF

D: NA
length: 13
size: NA
J: TRBJ2-1
V: TRBV5-1
DNA: TGCGCCAGCAGCAGCGGGTACTACAATGAGCAGTTCTTC
CDR3: CASSSGYYNEQFF

D: TRBD1
length: 18
size: NA
J: TRBJ1-5
V: TRBV30
DNA: TGTGCCTGGAGTGTGACTAATCGGGCAGGGGGGCGCAATCAGCCCCAGCATTTT
CDR3: CAWSVTNRAGGRNQPQHF

D: NA
length: 15
size: NA
J: TRBJ1-1
V: TRBV19
DNA: TGTGCCAGTAGTATTGGGGAGATTGGGAACACTGAAGCTTTCTTT
CDR3: CASSIGEIGNTEAFF

D: NA
length: 15
size: NA
J: TRBJ2-1
V: TRBV7-7
DNA: TGTGCCAGCAGCTTATCCGCGAGGGGGATGGATGAGCAGTTCTTC
CDR3: CASSLSARGMDEQFF

D: NA
length: 13
size: once
J: TRBJ2-7
V: TRBV5-1
DNA: TGCGCCAGCTCGCCGGCAGGGGACCACGAGCAGTACTTC
CDR3: CASSPAGDHEQYF

D: TRBD1
length: 15
size: NA
J: TRBJ2-4
V: TRBV19
DNA: TGTGCCAGTAGTATGGTGAACAGGGGCAAAAACATTCAGTACTTC
CDR3: CASSMVNRGKNIQYF

D: NA
length: 13
size: NA
J: TRBJ2-7
V: TRBV25-1
DNA: TGTGCGAGCACCGGGACAAATTCCTACGAGCAGTACTTC
CDR3: CASTGTNSYEQYF

D: NA
length: 15
size: NA
J: TRBJ1-2
V: TRBV6-1
DNA: TGTGCCAGCATTCAGGGGCTCTTGTTAAAATATGGCTACACCTTC
CDR3: CASIQGLLLKYGYTF

D: NA
length: 14
size: NA
J: TRBJ2-7
V: TRBV19
DNA: TGTGCCAGTAGTTTTCACCGGGACACACGGGAGCAGTACTTC
CDR3: CASSFHRDTREQYF

D: TRBD1
length: 14
size: once
J: TRBJ1-5
V: TRBV23-1
DNA: TGCGCCAGGGTTAAATCAGGGGGCTCTCAGCCCCAGCATTTT
CDR3: CARVKSGGSQPQHF

D: TRBD1
length: 15
size: NA
J: TRBJ1-2
V: TRBV19
DNA: TGTGCCAGTAAACCCTCCGAGACAGGGGAGAGGGGCTACACCTTC
CDR3: CASKPSETGERGYTF

D: TRBD1
length: 12
size: NA
J: TRBJ1-2
V: TRBV5-4
DNA: TGTGCCAGCAGCTTTACAGGGGAGGGCTACACCTTC
CDR3: CASSFTGEGYTF

D: NA
length: 14
size: NA
J: TRBJ1-4
V: TRBV5-1
DNA: TGCGCCAGCAGCCCCGGGGTAACACGTGAAAAACTGTTTTTT
CDR3: CASSPGVTREKLFF

D: NA
length: 14
size: NA
J: TRBJ1-2
V: TRBV19
DNA: TGTGCCAGTAGTATAGGAACAGGGAACTATGGCTACACCTTC
CDR3: CASSIGTGNYGYTF

D: TRBD1
length: 15
size: once
J: TRBJ2-3
V: TRBV5-1
DNA: TGCGCCAGCAGCCCAGGGACAGCCGGGGCAGATACGCAGTATTTT
CDR3: CASSPGTAGADTQYF